The rows below give T cell receptor beta chains drawn from one sample of a study of early stage breast cancer tumors. Sequencing used immunoSEQ multiplex PCR; TCRdb keeps in-frame clones, though not all of them. In the table there are 65,000 to 75,000 clones, less than 90% of which are singletons. Sequenced sample: blood. The receptors come from a person aged 40-50 years with breast cancer. Each CDR3 is given with its conserved first and last residue. The D gene is left open where the match is weak. Clone size is not always given. Where it is, it says once, few, many or a class for expanded clones.

12 | TRBJ2-3 | NA | NA | TRBV19 | CASSPGLDTQYF | TGTGCCAGTAGTCCGGGACTAGATACGCAGTATTTT
15 | TRBJ1-2 | NA | TRBD1 | TRBV9 | CASGPGDRGYYGYTF | TGTGCCAGCGGACCGGGGGACAGGGGGTACTATGGCTACACCTTC
12 | TRBJ2-3 | NA | NA | TRBV6-5 | CASSGSTDTQYF | TGTGCCAGCAGTGGGTCGACAGATACGCAGTATTTT
14 | TRBJ1-2 | NA | TRBD1 | TRBV6-1 | CASSAGGQDYGYTF | TGTGCCAGCAGTGCAGGGGGGCAGGACTATGGCTACACCTTC
15 | TRBJ2-1 | NA | TRBD2 | TRBV10-3 | CAISGLAGDYNEQFF | TGTGCCATCAGTGGTCTAGCGGGAGATTACAATGAGCAGTTCTTC
16 | TRBJ2-5 | NA | TRBD2 | TRBV5-5 | CASSSWFSGKSLTQYF | TGTGCCAGCAGCTCCTGGTTTAGCGGGAAATCTTTGACCCAGTACTTC
13 | TRBJ2-7 | few | NA | TRBV2 | CASTPDFLKEQYF | TGTGCCAGCACCCCCGATTTCCTTAAAGAGCAGTACTTC
14 | TRBJ2-2 | NA | NA | TRBV19 | CASSIIKNTGELFF | TGTGCCAGTAGTATAATCAAGAACACCGGGGAGCTGTTTTTT
15 | TRBJ1-5 | NA | NA | TRBV6-6 | CASSSIQGSGQPQHF | TGTGCCAGCAGTTCCATACAGGGATCGGGACAGCCCCAGCATTTT
14 | TRBJ2-7 | few | NA | TRBV7-6 | CASSLAGFWDEQYF | TGTGCCAGCAGCTTAGCGGGTTTTTGGGACGAGCAGTACTTC
15 | TRBJ1-4 | NA | NA | TRBV19 | CASSMAGWPNEKLFF | TGTGCCAGTAGTATGGCAGGATGGCCTAATGAAAAACTGTTTTTT
14 | TRBJ1-1 | few | NA | TRBV6-5 | CASSYEGWNTEAFF | TGTGCCAGCAGTTACGAGGGGTGGAACACTGAAGCTTTCTTT
17 | TRBJ2-3 | NA | TRBD2 | TRBV7-9 | CASSLIAGGRPTDTQYF | TGTGCCAGCAGCCTTATAGCTGGCGGGAGGCCTACAGATACGCAGTATTTT
15 | TRBJ2-2 | NA | NA | TRBV15 | CATSRDRRAGGELFF | TGTGCCACCAGCAGAGATAGGAGGGCCGGCGGGGAGCTGTTTTTT
14 | TRBJ2-3 | NA | TRBD1 | TRBV5-6 | CASSLGRGTDTQYF | TGTGCCAGCAGCTTGGGCAGGGGGACAGATACGCAGTATTTT
15 | TRBJ2-3 | NA | NA | TRBV5-1 | CASNRGRSGTDTQYF | TGCGCCAGCAACCGGGGACGCAGCGGCACAGATACGCAGTATTTT
14 | TRBJ2-1 | NA | NA | TRBV4-1 | CASSLTSSHNEQFF | TGCGCCAGCAGCCTCACTAGCTCCCACAATGAGCAGTTCTTC
14 | TRBJ2-5 | NA | TRBD2 | TRBV4-2 | CASSHVLAEETQYF | TGTGCCAGCAGCCACGTACTAGCGGAAGAGACCCAGTACTTC
15 | TRBJ1-4 | NA | TRBD1 | TRBV18 | CASSPSPDREEKLFF | TGTGCCAGCTCACCAAGTCCGGACAGGGAGGAAAAACTGTTTTTT
13 | TRBJ1-1 | NA | NA | TRBV28 | CASRTPMNTEAFF | TGTGCCAGCAGGACCCCTATGAACACTGAAGCTTTCTTT
13 | TRBJ1-2 | NA | NA | TRBV27 | CASSLSTGYGYTF | TGTGCCAGCAGTTTATCAACAGGCTATGGCTACACCTTC
16 | TRBJ2-1 | once | NA | TRBV5-8 | CASSTRRRWSGNEQFF | TGTGCCAGCAGCACCCGTAGACGGTGGAGCGGGAATGAGCAGTTCTTC
15 | TRBJ2-1 | NA | NA | TRBV18 | CASSPGTWRSNEQFF | TGTGCCAGCTCACCCGGGACTTGGAGGAGCAATGAGCAGTTCTTC
14 | TRBJ2-1 | NA | TRBD2 | TRBV19 | CASRLADSYNEQFF | TGTGCCAGCCGACTAGCGGACTCCTACAATGAGCAGTTCTTC
13 | TRBJ1-1 | NA | TRBD1 | TRBV2 | CAREGQENTEAFF | TGTGCCAGGGAAGGACAGGAGAACACTGAAGCTTTCTTT
14 | TRBJ1-2 | once | TRBD1 | TRBV4-1 | CASSPNRDSYGYTF | TGCGCCAGCAGCCCCAACCGGGACAGCTATGGCTACACCTTC
14 | TRBJ1-4 | once | NA | TRBV10-3 | CAISPDSLNEKLFF | TGTGCCATCAGCCCGGACAGCCTTAATGAAAAACTGTTTTTT